This T cell receptor (beta chain) was identified in a study of cytomegalovirus exposure and HLA in healthy donors. Overall study: The same platform as the approximately 640 first-cohort repertoires was used for the 120 validation repertoires, a later analysis reported.

Trimming pared 2 bases from V and 4 bases from J, leaving 9 bases between. The CDR3 is 13 residues long. Germline CDR1 is MNHEY and CDR2 is SMNVEV (reference sequence). TCRdb keeps only in-frame clones here, not all; method: immunoSEQ multiplex PCR. The table lists about 180,000 clones, about 86% of them singletons. This TCR came from a woman in her thirties in good health and CMV-seronegative. This sequence joins TRBV27 and TRBJ2-7; D is unresolved. The sequenced material came from PBMCs. The CDR3 bases are TGTGCCAGCAGTTTACAGATATCTTACGAGCAGTACTTC. Its translation: CASSLQISYEQYF.